This T cell receptor beta chain was recorded in a study of T cells in Graves' hyperthyroidism and ophthalmopathy. General study results and limits: The model's output predicted ophthalmopathy at a median of around 6.9 months prior to onset. Blood samples included most of the expanded thyroid clonotypes exceeding 0.001.

This clonotype was counted many times. What it binds is unknown. The study based diagnoses on clinical symptoms, serum thyroxine and TRAb, thyroid ultrasound and orbital computed tomography. TCR beta CDR3 regions were amplified from RNA transcripts. An initial round of RT-PCR targeting the TCR CDR3 relied on the HTBI primer set. TCRdb used MiXCR to reprocess the multiplex PCR reads, holding one entry per CDR3 protein. The table shows fewer than 400,000 distinct CDR3 sequences, with 15% to 19% occurring only once. The J segment lost 3 bases and the V segment lost 7 bases, leaving 6 bases of the junction unmatched. Germline CDR1 MNHNS, CDR2 SASEGT. The CDR3 runs 13 residues.

The sequencing sample was made of blood. This sequence originates from a woman between 18 and 29 years old with Graves' hyperthyroidism that later progressed to Graves' ophthalmopathy. The chain carries TRBV6-1 and TRBJ2-7; 7 nucleotides match TRBD2. As DNA, the CDR3 is TGTGCCAGCAAAGCGGGACGGGGCTACGAGCAGTACTTC. Its translation: CASKAGRGYEQYF.